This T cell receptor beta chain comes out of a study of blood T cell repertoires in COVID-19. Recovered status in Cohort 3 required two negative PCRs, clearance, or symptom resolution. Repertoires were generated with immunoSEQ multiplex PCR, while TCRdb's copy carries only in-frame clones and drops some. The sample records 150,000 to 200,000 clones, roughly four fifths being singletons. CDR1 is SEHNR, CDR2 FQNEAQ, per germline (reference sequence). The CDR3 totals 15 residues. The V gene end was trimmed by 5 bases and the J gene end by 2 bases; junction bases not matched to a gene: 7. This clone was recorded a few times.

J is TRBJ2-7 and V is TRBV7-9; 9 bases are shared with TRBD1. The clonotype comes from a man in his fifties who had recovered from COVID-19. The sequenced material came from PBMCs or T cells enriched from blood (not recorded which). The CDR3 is CASSDRGTGTYEQYF. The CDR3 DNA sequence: TGTGCCAGCAGCGACCGAGGGACAGGGACCTACGAGCAGTACTTC.